Each of the 25 T cell receptor beta chains below was sequenced from the same sample in a study of tissue T cells after allogeneic stem cell transplantation. Data came from immunoSEQ multiplex PCR; TCRdb stores just in-frame clones and leaves some out. The sample has some 19,000 clones, about 70% seen once. The source material was blood. The receptors were sampled from a female BALB/c mouse in good health. The strain bears MHC haplotype H2-d.

This clone was seen once. Genes here carry mouse names. The CDR3 extends 1 residue past the end of the read, so its final part is completed from the germline J gene. The chain couples TRBV19 to TRBJ1-1; maybe TRBD1 (6 bases). Germline V CDR1 and CDR2: FNHDT, SITEND (reference sequence). V lost 1 base and J 1 base, leaving 8 bases between the germline ends. The CDR3 loop spans 14 amino acids. CDR3 DNA, as far as it was read: TGTGCCAGCAGTATACCACAGGGGAACACAGAAGTCTTC. Amino acids: CASSIPQGNTEVF. The whole CDR3 protein reads CASSIPQGNTEVFF.

On this clone itself: Gene names refer to mouse genes. The CDR3 end falls 1 residue outside the read, so it is completed with the germline J gene. This chain uses TRBV31 with TRBJ2-4; D may match TRBD1 or TRBD2 (6 bases each). Trimming stripped 0 bases from V and 7 bases from J, with 8 bases between. This CDR3 is built from 12 residues. CDR1 and CDR2 (germline): GKSSPN, SITVG. The part of the CDR3 DNA that was read is TGTGCCTGGAGTCTGGGGGCCGACACCTTGTAC. It specifies CAWSLGADTLY. The complete CDR3 protein is CAWSLGADTLYF.

In regard to this clone: Gene names follow the mouse nomenclature. CDR3 amino acids: CASGDEDREGTGQLYF. The sequenced CDR3 bases are TGTGCCAGCGGTGATGAGGACAGGGAGGGCACCGGGCAGCTCTAC. The rearrangement uses TRBV13-2 and TRBJ2-2; 8 bases agree with TRBD1. The CDR3 extends 1 residue past the end of the read, so its final part is completed from the germline J gene. The CDR3 has 16 amino acids. Trimming removed 0 bases from V and 4 bases from J; junction bases left unmatched: 5. The V gene's germline CDR1 is NNHNN and CDR2 SYGAGS (reference sequence).

Remarks on this clone: The listed genes are named as in mouse. The read falls 1 residue short of the CDR3 end, and the missing part is taken from the germline J gene. The chain carries TRBV14 and TRBJ2-5, with 10 bases aligning to TRBD1. This CDR3 is built from 14 residues. After removal of 3 bases from V and 6 bases from J, the junction contained 4 bases not matched to a gene. Germline lookup yields CDR1 SGHDT and CDR2 FRDEAV. The CDR3 reads CASSWDRGGDTQYF. The sequenced part of the CDR3 DNA is TGTGCCAGCAGTTGGGACAGGGGTGGGGACACCCAGTAC.

Worth noting for this clone: Mouse germline and gene names are used. The CDR3 goes on 1 residue after the read ends, and that part is filled in from the germline J gene. The chain links TRBV31 to TRBJ1-2; 9 bases map to TRBD1. In germline, CDR1 is GKSSPN, CDR2 SITVG. The CDR3 runs 14 residues. Trimming at V came to 3 bases and at J to 4 bases, leaving 6 bases not matched to a gene. CDR3 region: CAWSRTGGGSDYTF. CDR3 DNA, as far as it was read: TGTGCCTGGAGCAGAACAGGGGGCGGCTCCGACTACACC.

About this clone: All gene names here are mouse names. The CDR3 end is not reached by the read, which stops 1 residue before it; the germline J gene fills it in. This chain joins TRBV5 and TRBJ2-5; maybe TRBD2 (6 bases). V lost 1 base to trimming and J lost 0 bases, with 8 bases between them. The CDR3 has 15 residues. Per the germline V gene, CDR1 is LGHNA and CDR2 is YNLKQL (reference sequence). CDR3 DNA, as far as it was read: TGTGCCAGCAGCCAAGTGGGGGAGAACCAAGACACCCAGTAC. This translates into CASSQVGENQDTQY. The CDR3 in its entirety is CASSQVGENQDTQYF.

This clone was observed a handful of times. All gene names here are mouse names. The read halts 1 residue ahead of the CDR3 end, with the missing end drawn from the germline J gene. The chain uses TRBV1 and TRBJ2-1, with 9 bases identical to TRBD1. Germline CDR1 reads NSQYPW; CDR2 reads LRSPGD (reference sequence). This CDR3 has 14 residues. Trimming cost V 1 base and J 6 bases; bases outside gene matches: 1. CDR3 DNA, as far as it was read: TGCACCTGCAGTGCAGGGGACAGGGCTGCTGAGCAGTTC. Protein product: CTCSAGDRAAEQF. The whole CDR3 sequence reads CTCSAGDRAAEQFF.

Remarks on this clone: Gene names and germline match the mouse. The sequence runs out 1 residue before the end of the CDR3; the remainder is reconstructed from the germline J gene. The chain is built from TRBV13-1 and TRBJ1-3; 9 bases map to TRBD1. This CDR3 region has 16 residues. CDR1 is NSHNY and CDR2 is SYGAGN in the germline V gene. Trimming at V came to 3 bases and at J to 2 bases, leaving 6 bases not matched to a gene. The CDR3 protein is CASSAPGQGTGNTLYF. CDR3 DNA, as far as it was read: TGTGCCAGCAGTGCCCCGGGACAGGGTACTGGAAATACGCTCTAT.

Comment on this clone: Here the gene names and germline are mouse. The read gets to within 1 residue of the CDR3 end, and the germline J gene fills in the rest. The chain uses TRBV2 and TRBJ2-5, with D unresolved. Trimming left V 0 bases short and J 0 bases short, with 10 bases between. The CDR3 loop spans 16 amino acids. Germline CDR1 and CDR2: LGHNA and YSYQKL. The CDR3 spells CASSQDGRINQDTQYF. The CDR3 bases that were read are TGTGCCAGCAGCCAAGATGGGAGAATTAACCAAGACACCCAGTAC.

This clone came up a few times. Gene names are mouse gene names. Other DNA sequences in the same sample also yield this CDR3. The DNA read from the CDR3 is TGTGCCAGCAGCCAAGAGGGGGGTAGTGCAGAAACGCTGTAT. The encoded protein is CASSQEGGSAETLY. From start to end, the CDR3 is CASSQEGGSAETLYF. The gene calls are TRBV2 and TRBJ2-3, with a tentative D call TRBD2 (6 bases). Read data end 1 residue before the CDR3 end; the end is taken from the germline J gene. This CDR3 contains 15 residues. CDR1 is LGHNA, CDR2 YSYQKL, per germline. V lost 0 bases and J 0 bases, leaving 7 bases between the germline ends.

This clone was counted once. Mouse gene names apply. Sequencing ends 1 residue short of the CDR3 end; the germline J gene provides the rest. The V call is TRBV31, the J call TRBJ2-4, with D possibly TRBD1 on 5 matching bases. The V gene lost 0 bases and the J gene lost 3 bases, with 7 bases spanning the gap. CDR3 size: 13 residues. Germline loops: CDR1 GKSSPN, CDR2 SITVG. CDR3 region: CAWSLDSQNTLYF. The sequenced part of the CDR3 DNA is TGTGCCTGGAGTCTAGACAGCCAAAACACCTTGTAC.

This clone was counted once. All gene names here are mouse names. The CDR3 end falls 1 residue outside the read, so it is completed with the germline J gene. V usage is TRBV24 and J usage is TRBJ2-2; TRBD2 matches at 12 bases. V lost 4 bases, J lost 8 bases, and 5 bases stayed unmatched. The germline V gene has CDR1 KGHTA and CDR2 FRNEEI. This CDR3 has 15 residues. The CDR3 loop reads CASSPGLGGSGQLYF. The sequenced CDR3 bases are TGTGCCAGCAGTCCGGGACTGGGGGGCTCGGGGCAGCTCTAC.

Notes on this clone: The listed genes are named as in mouse. The read stops 1 residue short of the end of the CDR3; the missing end is completed from the germline J gene. The chain has TRBV3 and TRBJ1-1; D is unclear. CDR1 and CDR2 from the germline V gene are SNHLY and FYNGKV (reference sequence). The CDR3 is 13 amino acids. V was clipped by 3 bases and J by 2 bases, with 7 bases between them. CDR3 DNA, as far as it was read: TGTGCCAGCAGCTTTGACATTAACACAGAAGTCTTC. It is translated as CASSFDINTEVF. The CDR3 in its entirety is CASSFDINTEVFF.

Note on this clone: Each gene name is a mouse one. The observed sequence ends 1 residue before the CDR3 terminus, with the missing tail filled in from the germline J gene. V usage is TRBV1 and J usage is TRBJ2-1, with unresolved D. The germline V gene encodes CDR1 NSQYPW and CDR2 LRSPGD (reference sequence). Trimming removed 0 bases from V and 2 bases from J, with 5 bases in between. The CDR3 is 14 residues long. The CDR3 is CTCSADLDYAEQFF. The sequenced CDR3 bases are TGCACCTGCAGTGCAGACCTGGACTATGCTGAGCAGTTC.

Notes on this clone: Mouse names are used for the genes. Read data end 1 residue before the CDR3 end; the end is taken from the germline J gene. V gene TRBV13-1 combines with J gene TRBJ1-4; weak D call: TRBD1 (6 bases). The germline gives CDR1 NSHNY, CDR2 SYGAGN. Between the trimmed V and J ends, which lost 0 bases and 3 bases, there was a span of 9 bases. The length of the CDR3 is 15 residues. The part of the CDR3 DNA that was read is TGTGCCAGCAGTGATGCCCAGGGGACCAACGAAAGATTATTT. Translation gives CASSDAQGTNERLF. The CDR3, in full, reads CASSDAQGTNERLFF. Full variable domain (remainder filled in from reference TRBV13-1 and TRBJ1-4): EAAVTQSPRNKVTVTGGNVTLSCRQTNSHNYMYWYRQDTGHGLRLIHYSYGAGNLRIGDVPDGYKATRTTQEDFFLLLELASPSQTSLYFCASSDAQGTNERLFFGHGTKLSVL.

Concerning this clone: Gene names and germline refer to mouse. The CDR3 end lies 1 residue beyond the end of the read and is filled in from the germline J gene. V usage is TRBV13-2 and J usage is TRBJ2-3, with 9 bases fitting TRBD2. Germline V gives CDR1 NNHNN, CDR2 SYGAGS (reference sequence). V shed 5 bases, J shed 1 base, and the junction held 2 bases outside the gene matches. The CDR3 extends over 14 amino acids. CDR3 DNA, as far as it was read: TGTGCCAGCGGGTGGACTGGGGGTGCAGAAACGCTGTAT. Protein product: CASGWTGGAETLY. In full, the CDR3 is CASGWTGGAETLYF.

About this clone: Gene and germline names: mouse. The read ends 1 residue early relative to the CDR3; the germline J gene fills the gap. The V call is TRBV31, the J call TRBJ1-6, with TRBD1 matching over 10 bases. TRBJ1-6 is noted as an ORF with a role that remains uncertain. V gave up 0 bases and J gave up 9 bases; unmatched junction bases: 2. The CDR3 extends over 14 amino acids. Germline CDR1 is GKSSPN and CDR2 is SITVG. The sequenced CDR3 bases are TGTGCCTGGAGTCTGGGACAGGGGTTTTCGCCCCTCTAC. Translated: CAWSLGQGFSPLY. The entire CDR3 protein is CAWSLGQGFSPLYF.

A note on this clone: Mouse gene names and germline throughout. Read data end 1 residue before the CDR3 end; the end is taken from the germline J gene. The gene calls are TRBV17 and TRBJ1-2; the match to TRBD1 covers 9 bases. After removal of 3 bases from V and 1 base from J, the junction contained 0 bases not matched to a gene. The CDR3 is 14 residues long. Germline values: CDR1 MNHDT, CDR2 YYDKIL. The CDR3 reads CASSRDRGNSDYTF. The sequenced CDR3 bases are TGTGCTAGCAGTAGGGACAGGGGAAACTCCGACTACACC.

This clone was observed a few times. Gene names follow the mouse nomenclature. The read ends 1 residue early relative to the CDR3; the germline J gene fills the gap. The rearrangement links TRBV1 to TRBJ2-7; unclear D gene. CDR1 is NSQYPW and CDR2 is LRSPGD in the germline V gene (reference sequence). The CDR3 is 13 amino acids. The germline V and J ends were trimmed by 0 bases and 4 bases, with 7 bases remaining between them. CDR3: CTCSAENRYEQYF. CDR3 DNA, as far as it was read: TGCACCTGCAGTGCAGAGAACAGATATGAACAGTAC.

Remarks on this clone: Genes here carry mouse names. The CDR3 protein is CASSMVGVTSAETLYF. The sequenced CDR3 bases are TGTGCCAGCAGTATGGTGGGGGTTACTAGTGCAGAAACGCTGTAT. V is TRBV19 and J is TRBJ2-3; weak D call: TRBD2 (6 bases). The read terminates 1 residue before the CDR3 end, so the remaining end is supplied by the germline J gene. Per germline, CDR1 FNHDT and CDR2 SITEND (reference sequence). There are 16 residues in the CDR3. Trimming took off 2 bases at V and 0 bases at J, with 13 bases between the two ends. Full variable domain (remainder filled in from reference TRBV19 and TRBJ2-3): GGIITQTPKFLIGQEGQKLTLKCQQNFNHDTMYWYRQDSGKGLRLIYYSITENDLQKGDLSEGYDASREKKSSFSLTVTSAQKNEMAVFLCASSMVGVTSAETLYFGSGTRLTVL.

This clone showed up just a few times. Gene names refer to mouse genes. The sequenced fragment ends 1 residue before the CDR3 boundary, so the rest is inferred from the germline J gene. This rearrangement joins TRBV20 to TRBJ1-2; tentatively, D is TRBD1 (6 bases). The V gene lost 2 bases and the J gene lost 2 bases, with 6 bases spanning the gap. The CDR3 has 12 amino acids. Germline values: CDR1 GFQATS, CDR2 STVNSAI. Partial CDR3 DNA: TGTGGTGCTAGGACAGGGAACTCCGACTACACC. Translated, it gives CGARTGNSDYT. The full CDR3 protein is CGARTGNSDYTF.

The sample holds a few counts of this clone. Gene names follow the mouse nomenclature. The read terminates 1 residue before the CDR3 end, so the remaining end is supplied by the germline J gene. Other DNA variants within this sample encode the same CDR3. The rearrangement joins TRBV31 to TRBJ2-7, with D unclear. The CDR3 contains 12 residues. Trimming removed 0 bases from V and 4 bases from J, with 7 bases in between. Germline V CDR1 and CDR2: GKSSPN, SITVG. The part of the CDR3 DNA that was read is TGTGCCTGGAGTCTTTTGGGATATGAACAGTAC. Protein: CAWSLLGYEQY. The entire CDR3 protein reads CAWSLLGYEQYF.

This clone was observed once. Genes and germline are mouse. The read comes to an end 1 residue before the CDR3 does, leaving the germline J gene to fill in the end. V is TRBV31 and J is TRBJ2-4, with D hard to call. V lost 1 base and J lost 0, with 5 bases in between. The CDR3 spans 13 residues. Per germline, CDR1 GKSSPN and CDR2 SITVG. The part of the CDR3 DNA that was read is TGTGCCTGGAGTCCGGGCAGTCAAAACACCTTGTAC. This gives the protein CAWSPGSQNTLY. The full CDR3 reads CAWSPGSQNTLYF.

A word on this clone: The germline and genes are mouse ones. The CDR3 goes on 1 residue after the read ends, and that part is filled in from the germline J gene. This rearrangement joins TRBV13-3 to TRBJ1-4; 8 nucleotides match TRBD1. The CDR3 consists of 14 residues. V lost 3 bases to trimming and J lost 2 bases; unmatched junction nucleotides: 0. The germline gives CDR1 NNHDY, CDR2 SYVADS. The CDR3 bases that were read are TGTGCCAGCAGTGGGACAGGGTCCAACGAAAGATTATTT. Translation: CASSGTGSNERLF. The CDR3 as a whole reads CASSGTGSNERLFF.

Concerning this clone: Each gene name is a mouse one. The read ends 1 residue before the CDR3 terminus; that terminus is restored from the germline J gene. The chain is built from TRBV29 and TRBJ2-7; the D is unclear. CDR3 length: 10 residues. Germline V lookup: CDR1 MSHET, CDR2 SYDVDS. V lost 1 base, J lost 5 bases, and 0 bases lay in between. CDR3 bases read: TGTGCTAGCAGTTTATATGAACAGTAC. Its translation is CASSLYEQY. The full CDR3 reads CASSLYEQYF.